This T cell receptor beta chain comes out of a study of cytomegalovirus exposure and HLA in healthy donors. Background on the study: Falling in the Caucasian-associated ancestry cluster were roughly 80% of approximately 410 genotyped donors. Notes on the study in general: With high specificity and sensitivity, the classifier reportedly diagnosed cytomegalovirus status.

The PCR contained 60 Vbeta and 13 Jbeta primers. TCRdb keeps only in-frame clones here, not all; method: immunoSEQ multiplex PCR. This table lists tens of thousands of clones. V shed 2 bases, J shed 6 bases, and the junction held 7 bases outside the gene matches. The CDR3 totals 16 residues. The V gene's germline CDR1 is SGDLS and CDR2 YYNGEE. On this clone itself: Its antigen is not identified.

V gene TRBV9 combines with J gene TRBJ2-3; 12 nucleotides agree with TRBD2. The sequence came from a man between 18 and 29 years old in good health and CMV-seropositive. The sample consisted of PBMCs. The CDR3 protein is CASSVYPSGRGDTQYF. The CDR3 DNA follows: TGTGCCAGCAGCGTGTACCCTAGCGGGAGGGGGGATACGCAGTATTTT.